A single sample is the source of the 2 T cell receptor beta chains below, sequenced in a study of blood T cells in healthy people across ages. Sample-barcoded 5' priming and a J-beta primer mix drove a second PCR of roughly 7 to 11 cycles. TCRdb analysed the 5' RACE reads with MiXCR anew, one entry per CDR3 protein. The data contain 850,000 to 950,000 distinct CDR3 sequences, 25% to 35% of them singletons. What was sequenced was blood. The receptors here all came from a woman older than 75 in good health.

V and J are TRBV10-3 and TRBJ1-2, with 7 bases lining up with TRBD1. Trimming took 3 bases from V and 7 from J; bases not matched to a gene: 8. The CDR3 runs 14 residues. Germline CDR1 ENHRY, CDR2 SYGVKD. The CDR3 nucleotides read TGTGCCATCAGTGATAGAAGACAGGGTAGTGGCTACACCTTC. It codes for CAISDRRQGSGYTF.

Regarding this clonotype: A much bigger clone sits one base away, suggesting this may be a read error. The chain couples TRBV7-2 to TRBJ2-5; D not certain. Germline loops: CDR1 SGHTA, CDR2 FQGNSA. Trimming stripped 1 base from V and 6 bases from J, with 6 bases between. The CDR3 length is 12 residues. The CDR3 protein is CASSLVWQTQYF. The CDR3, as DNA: TGTGCCAGCAGCTTAGTTTGGCAGACCCAGTACTTC. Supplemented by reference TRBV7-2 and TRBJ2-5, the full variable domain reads GAGVSQSPSNKVTEKGKDVELRCDPISGHTALYWYRQSLGQGLEFLIYFQGNSAPDKSGLPSDRFSAERTGGSVSTLTIQRTQQEDSAVYLCASSLVWQTQYFGPGTRLLVL.